This T cell receptor beta chain was retrieved from a study of T-cell reconstitution after alpha-beta-depleted transplantation in children. The study, taken as a whole, reports: Counts and diversity of T cells one year after transplant came mostly from newly produced T cells.

This clonotype has ten or more counts. The antigen is undetermined. TCRbeta library construction was performed incorporating unique molecular identifiers. Each CDR3 protein gets one entry after TCRdb re-called the PCR reads with MiXCR. The table records approximately 200,000 distinct CDR3 sequences, around 5.9% of them present only once. This CDR3 is built from 16 residues. Germline V gives CDR1 SGDLS, CDR2 YYNGEE. Trimming stripped 4 bases from V and 2 bases from J, with 17 bases between. J is TRBJ2-3 and V is TRBV9, with TRBD1 as a possible D gene (6 bases). This TCR was sampled from a girl less than two years old with combined immunodeficiency, due to receive a stem cell transplant. The sequencing used PBMCs, collected before TCRalphabeta/CD19-depleted stem cell transplant. The DNA for the CDR3 is TGTGCCAGCAGCCAACTTCCCCGGGACACCACAGATACGCAGTATTTT. It yields the protein CASSQLPRDTTDTQYF.